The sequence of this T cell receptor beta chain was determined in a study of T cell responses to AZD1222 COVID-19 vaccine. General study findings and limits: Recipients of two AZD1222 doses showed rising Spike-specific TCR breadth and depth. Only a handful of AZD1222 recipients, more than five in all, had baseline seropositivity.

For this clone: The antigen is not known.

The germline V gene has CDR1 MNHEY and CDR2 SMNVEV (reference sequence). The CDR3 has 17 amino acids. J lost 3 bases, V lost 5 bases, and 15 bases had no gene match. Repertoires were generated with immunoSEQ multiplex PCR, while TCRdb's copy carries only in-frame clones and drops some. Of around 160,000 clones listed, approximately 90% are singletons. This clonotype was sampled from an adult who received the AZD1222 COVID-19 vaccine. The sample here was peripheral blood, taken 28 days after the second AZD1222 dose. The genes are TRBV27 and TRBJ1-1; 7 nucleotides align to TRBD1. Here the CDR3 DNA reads TGTGCCAGCAGTCCGACCCAGACAGGGAATGTCCACACTGAAGCTTTCTTT. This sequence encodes CASSPTQTGNVHTEAFF.